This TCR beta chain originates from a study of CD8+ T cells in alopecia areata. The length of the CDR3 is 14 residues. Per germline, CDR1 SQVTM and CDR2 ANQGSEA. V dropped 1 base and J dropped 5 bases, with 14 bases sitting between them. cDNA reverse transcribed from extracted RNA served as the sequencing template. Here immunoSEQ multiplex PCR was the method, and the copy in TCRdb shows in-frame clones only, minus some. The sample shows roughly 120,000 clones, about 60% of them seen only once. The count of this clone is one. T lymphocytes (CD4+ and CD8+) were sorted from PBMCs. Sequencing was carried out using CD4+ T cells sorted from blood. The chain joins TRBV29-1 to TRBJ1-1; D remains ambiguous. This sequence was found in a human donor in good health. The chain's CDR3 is CSVEAPGGWTEAFF. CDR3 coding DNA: TGCAGCGTTGAAGCGCCAGGAGGATGGACTGAAGCTTTCTTT.